This T cell receptor (beta chain) was identified during a study of T cell clonality in common variable immunodeficiency. This clone turned up a few times. Its antigen is currently unknown. The sequenced fragment ends 3 residues before the CDR3 boundary, so the rest is inferred from the germline J gene. In germline, CDR1 is LNHDA, CDR2 SQIVND (reference sequence). The CDR3 runs 15 residues. The V end was cut by 2 bases, the J end by 0 bases, with 11 bases between. Study-wide findings and caveats: Patient heterogeneity in the CVID cohort limited correlations between repertoire features and clinical complications. Compared with controls, CVID subjects had fewer shared TCRbeta clones. Fewer deletions and N-nucleotide insertions were reportedly seen in common variable immunodeficiency TCR beta sequences.

TCRdb keeps only in-frame clones here, not all; method: immunoSEQ multiplex PCR. The sample yields 25,000 to 30,000 clones, without any singletons. Patients and controls were mostly of Caucasian heritage. Blood came from CVID subjects not ill and not taking immunomodulatory or immunosuppressive medication. Source material: peripheral blood mononuclear cells. The chain uses TRBV19 and TRBJ2-7; possibly TRBD2 for D (5 bases). The source of this sequence is a human donor with common variable immunodeficiency. The sequenced part of the CDR3 DNA is TGTGCCAGTAGTATAAGACGAGAGGGCTCCTACGAG. It specifies CASSIRREGSYE. In full, the CDR3 reads CASSIRREGSYEQYF.